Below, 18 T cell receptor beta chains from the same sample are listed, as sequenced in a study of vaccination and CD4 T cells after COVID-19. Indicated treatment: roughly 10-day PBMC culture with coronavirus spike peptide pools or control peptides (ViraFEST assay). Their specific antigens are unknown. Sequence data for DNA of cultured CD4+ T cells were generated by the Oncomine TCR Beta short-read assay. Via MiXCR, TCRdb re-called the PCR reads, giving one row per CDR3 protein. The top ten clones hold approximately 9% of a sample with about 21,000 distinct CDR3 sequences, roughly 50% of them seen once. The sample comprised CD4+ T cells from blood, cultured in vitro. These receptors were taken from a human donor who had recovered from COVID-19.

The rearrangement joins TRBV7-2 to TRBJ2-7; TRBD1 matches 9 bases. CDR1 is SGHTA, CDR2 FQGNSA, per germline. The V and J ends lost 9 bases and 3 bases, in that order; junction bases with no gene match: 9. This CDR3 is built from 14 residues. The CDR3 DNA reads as TGTGCCAGTTCTAAAGGGACAGGGCTCTACGAGCAGTACTTC. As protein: CASSKGTGLYEQYF.

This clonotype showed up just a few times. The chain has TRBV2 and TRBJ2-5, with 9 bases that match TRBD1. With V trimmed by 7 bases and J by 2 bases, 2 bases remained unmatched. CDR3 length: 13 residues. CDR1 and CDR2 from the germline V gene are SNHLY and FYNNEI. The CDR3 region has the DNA TGTGCCAGCAATGACAGGGGGCAAGAGACCCAGTACTTC. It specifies CASNDRGQETQYF.

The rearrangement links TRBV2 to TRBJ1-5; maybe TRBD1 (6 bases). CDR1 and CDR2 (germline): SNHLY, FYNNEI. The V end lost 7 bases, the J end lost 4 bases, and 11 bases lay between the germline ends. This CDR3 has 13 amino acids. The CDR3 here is CASKGDFNQPQHF. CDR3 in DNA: TGTGCCAGCAAGGGGGACTTTAATCAGCCCCAGCATTTT. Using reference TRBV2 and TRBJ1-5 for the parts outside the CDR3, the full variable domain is EPEVTQTPSHQVTQMGQEVILRCVPISNHLYFYWYRQILGQKVEFLVSFYNNEISEKSEIFDDQFSVERPDGSNFTLKIRSTKLEDSAMYFCASKGDFNQPQHFGDGTRLSIL.

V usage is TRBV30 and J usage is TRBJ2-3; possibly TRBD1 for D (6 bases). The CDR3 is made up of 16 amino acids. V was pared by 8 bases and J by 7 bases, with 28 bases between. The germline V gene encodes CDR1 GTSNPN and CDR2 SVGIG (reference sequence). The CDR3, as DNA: TGTGCCGCAAGAGGGGGAGCAAAGGGCCGGGTTCATACGCAGTATTTT. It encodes CAARGGAKGRVHTQYF.

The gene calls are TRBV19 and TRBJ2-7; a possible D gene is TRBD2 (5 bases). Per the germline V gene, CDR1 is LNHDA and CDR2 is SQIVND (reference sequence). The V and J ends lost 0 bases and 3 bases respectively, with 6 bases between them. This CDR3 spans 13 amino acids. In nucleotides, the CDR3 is TGTGCCAGTAGTATAGATGAGGGCTACGAGCAGTACTTC. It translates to CASSIDEGYEQYF.

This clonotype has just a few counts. This CDR3 is CASSLDSRFGGAQETQYF. The CDR3 DNA is TGTGCCAGCAGCTTAGATTCTAGGTTCGGGGGCGCCCAAGAGACCCAGTACTTC. The genes are TRBV7-7 and TRBJ2-5, with D perhaps assigned TRBD1 or TRBD2 (6 bases each). CDR3 length: 18 amino acids. Trimming removed 1 base from V and 1 base from J, with 19 bases in between. Germline-derived CDR1 and CDR2 are SSHAT and FNYEAQ (reference sequence).

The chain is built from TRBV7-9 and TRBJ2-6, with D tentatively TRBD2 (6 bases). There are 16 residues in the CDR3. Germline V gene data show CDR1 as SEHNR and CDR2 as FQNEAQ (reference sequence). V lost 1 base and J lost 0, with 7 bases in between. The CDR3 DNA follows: TGTGCCAGCAGCTTAGTGCGGGACTCTGGGGCCAACGTCCTGACTTTC. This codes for CASSLVRDSGANVLTF. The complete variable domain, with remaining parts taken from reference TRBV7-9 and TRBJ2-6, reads DTGVSQNPRHKITKRGQNVTFRCDPISEHNRLYWYRQTLGQGPEFLTYFQNEAQLEKSRLLSDRFSAERPKGSFSTLEIQRTEQGDSAMYLCASSLVRDSGANVLTFGAGSRLTVL.

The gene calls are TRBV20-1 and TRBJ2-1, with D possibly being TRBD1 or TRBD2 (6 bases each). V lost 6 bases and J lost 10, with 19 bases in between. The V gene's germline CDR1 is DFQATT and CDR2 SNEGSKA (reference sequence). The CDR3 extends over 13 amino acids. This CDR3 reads CSAHSGSRGEQFF. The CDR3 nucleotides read TGCAGTGCCCATTCCGGGAGTAGGGGGGAGCAGTTCTTC.

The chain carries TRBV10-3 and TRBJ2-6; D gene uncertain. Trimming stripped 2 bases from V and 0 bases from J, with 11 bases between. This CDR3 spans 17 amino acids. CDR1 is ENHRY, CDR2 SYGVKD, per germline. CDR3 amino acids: CAISETLGGSGANVLTF. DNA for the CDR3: TGTGCCATCAGTGAGACCCTGGGTGGCTCTGGGGCCAACGTCCTGACTTTC.

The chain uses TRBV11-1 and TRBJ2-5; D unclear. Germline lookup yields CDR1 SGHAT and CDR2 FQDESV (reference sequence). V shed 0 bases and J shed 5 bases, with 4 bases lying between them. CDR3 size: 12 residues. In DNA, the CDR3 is TGTGCCAGCAGCTTAGCCGGGGAGACCCAGTACTTC. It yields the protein CASSLAGETQYF.

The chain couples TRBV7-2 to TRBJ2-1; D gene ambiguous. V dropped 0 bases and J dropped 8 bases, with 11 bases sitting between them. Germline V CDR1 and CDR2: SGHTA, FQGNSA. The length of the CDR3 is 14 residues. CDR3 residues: CASSLAPTSDEQFF. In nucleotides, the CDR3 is TGTGCCAGCAGCTTAGCCCCCACCTCCGATGAGCAGTTCTTC.

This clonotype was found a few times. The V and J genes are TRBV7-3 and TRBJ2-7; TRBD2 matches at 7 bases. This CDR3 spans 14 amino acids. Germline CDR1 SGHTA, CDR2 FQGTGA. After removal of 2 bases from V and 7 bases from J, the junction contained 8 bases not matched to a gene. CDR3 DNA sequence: TGTGCCAGCAGCTTAGGCGGGAGTGCGCGGGAGCAGTACTTC. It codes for CASSLGGSAREQYF. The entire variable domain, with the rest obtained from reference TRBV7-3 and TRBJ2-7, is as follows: GAGVSQTPSNKVTEKGKYVELRCDPISGHTALYWYRQSLGQGPEFLIYFQGTGAADDSGLPNDRFFAVRPEGSVSTLKIQRTERGDSAVYLCASSLGGSAREQYFGPGTRLTVT.

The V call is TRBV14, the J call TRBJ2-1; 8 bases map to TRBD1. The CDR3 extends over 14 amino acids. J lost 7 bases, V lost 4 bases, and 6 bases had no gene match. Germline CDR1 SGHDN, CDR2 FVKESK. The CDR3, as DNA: TGTGCCAGCAGCCCCCAGGGGGCTGTTAATGAGCAGTTCTTC. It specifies CASSPQGAVNEQFF.

CDR3 amino acids: CASSSLSKNYGYTF. CDR3 bases: TGTGCCAGCAGCTCGCTCTCCAAGAACTATGGCTACACCTTC. This chain connects TRBV7-9 to TRBJ1-2; D uncertain. Germline V CDR1 and CDR2: SEHNR, FQNEAQ (reference sequence). The CDR3 loop spans 14 amino acids. V was trimmed by 4 bases and J by 2 bases, leaving 11 bases between them.

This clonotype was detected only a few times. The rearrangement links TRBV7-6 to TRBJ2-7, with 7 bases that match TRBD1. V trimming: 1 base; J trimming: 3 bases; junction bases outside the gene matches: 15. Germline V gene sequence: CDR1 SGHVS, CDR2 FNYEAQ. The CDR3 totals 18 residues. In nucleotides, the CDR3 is TGTGCCAGCAGCTTAGAGGGGGACAGCCCGGTTTCCCACTACGAGCAGTACTTC. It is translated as CASSLEGDSPVSHYEQYF. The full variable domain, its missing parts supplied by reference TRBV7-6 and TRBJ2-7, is GAGVSQSPRYKVTKRGQDVALRCDPISGHVSLYWYRQALGQGPEFLTYFNYEAQQDKSGLPNDRFSAERPEGSISTLTIQRTEQRDSAMYRCASSLEGDSPVSHYEQYFGPGTRLTVT.

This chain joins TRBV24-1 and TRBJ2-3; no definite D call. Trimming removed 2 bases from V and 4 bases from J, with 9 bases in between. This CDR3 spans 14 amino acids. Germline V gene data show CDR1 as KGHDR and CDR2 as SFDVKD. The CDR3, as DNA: TGTGCCACCAGTGATTCTGCAGGACCAGATACGCAGTATTTT. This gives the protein CATSDSAGPDTQYF.

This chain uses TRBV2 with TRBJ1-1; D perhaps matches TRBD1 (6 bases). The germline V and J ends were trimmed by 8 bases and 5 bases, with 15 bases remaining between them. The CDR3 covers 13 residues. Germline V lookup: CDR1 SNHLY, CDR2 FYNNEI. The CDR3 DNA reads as TGTGCCAGCGGGGGAATCAGGGGAACTGAAGCTTTCTTT. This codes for CASGGIRGTEAFF.

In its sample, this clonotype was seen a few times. The DNA for the CDR3 is TGTGCCACCAGTGATCACCGTACAGGGGGTAGTGGCTACACCTTC. This sequence encodes CATSDHRTGGSGYTF. The V and J genes are TRBV24-1 and TRBJ1-2; TRBD1 matches 8 bases. Germline CDR1 KGHDR, CDR2 SFDVKD. The CDR3 runs 15 residues. Trimming at V came to 3 bases and at J to 7 bases, leaving 9 bases not matched to a gene.